This T cell receptor (beta chain) stems from a study of T cells after yellow fever vaccination. The CDR3 is made up of 14 amino acids. Germline V CDR1 and CDR2: SGHVS, FQNEAQ. The V and J ends lost 2 bases and 1 base respectively, with 6 bases between them. TCRdb redid the calling of the 5' RACE reads with MiXCR, one entry per CDR3 protein. The sample has some 500,000 distinct CDR3 sequences, less than 15% seen once; the top ten hold roughly an eighth. The genes are TRBV7-8 and TRBJ2-1; D is undetermined. The sample in question was PBMCs, obtained on the day of the yellow fever booster vaccination. The sequence derives from a man younger than 45 who received the YFV17D yellow fever vaccine. CDR3 DNA sequence: TGTGCCAGCAGCTTATACACTTCCTACAATGAGCAGTTCTTC. Protein sequence: CASSLYTSYNEQFF. Using reference TRBV7-8 and TRBJ2-1 for the parts outside the CDR3, the full variable domain is GAGVSQSPRYKVAKRGQDVALRCDPISGHVSLFWYQQALGQGPEFLTYFQNEAQLDKSGLPSDRFFAERPEGSVSTLKIQRTQQEDSAVYLCASSLYTSYNEQFFGPGTRLTVL.